This is a list of T cell receptor beta chains from one sample in a study of blood T cell repertoires in COVID-19. Some clones are missing from TCRdb's copy, which holds only in-frame ones; the method was immunoSEQ multiplex PCR. This table has approximately 210,000 clones, approximately 87% appearing once. Source material: peripheral blood. Every receptor here comes from a woman aged 70-85 years with active or convalescent COVID-19. The CDR3 runs from the conserved cysteine through the conserved F or W. D genes are given only for firm matches. Rows give clone size only sometimes, using once, few, many, or a class for an expanded clone.

j_gene: TRBJ2-2; abundance: few; d_gene: -; v_gene: TRBV3-1/TRBV3-2; CDR3nt: TGTGCCAGCAGCCTCTCTCACAGGGAGCTGTTTTTT; CDR3aa: CASSLSHRELFF
j_gene: TRBJ2-1; abundance: -; d_gene: -; v_gene: TRBV7-7; CDR3nt: TGTGCTAGCAGCTCCCAGGCACCCAATGAGCAGTTCTTC; CDR3aa: CASSSQAPNEQFF
j_gene: TRBJ2-1; abundance: -; d_gene: TRBD1; v_gene: TRBV6-1; CDR3nt: TGTGCCAGCAGTGAAGGAACAGGGGGTATACTCAGGGATGAGCAGTTCTTC; CDR3aa: CASSEGTGGILRDEQFF
j_gene: TRBJ2-1; abundance: -; d_gene: TRBD1; v_gene: TRBV28; CDR3nt: TGTGCCAGCAGTATCCGGACAGGTTCCTACAATGAGCAGTTCTTC; CDR3aa: CASSIRTGSYNEQFF
j_gene: TRBJ2-3; abundance: -; d_gene: -; v_gene: TRBV18; CDR3nt: TGTGCCAGCTCACCAGGGCCTATAGATACGCAGTATTTT; CDR3aa: CASSPGPIDTQYF
j_gene: TRBJ2-3; abundance: -; d_gene: -; v_gene: TRBV4-1; CDR3nt: TGCGCCAGCAGCCAAGTCCTTCAGGGCTCGGGGGCAGATACGCAGTATTTT; CDR3aa: CASSQVLQGSGADTQYF
j_gene: TRBJ2-1; abundance: -; d_gene: TRBD1; v_gene: TRBV5-1; CDR3nt: TGCGCCAGCTCACGGACAGGGGTCTACAATGAGCAGTTCTTC; CDR3aa: CASSRTGVYNEQFF
j_gene: TRBJ2-3; abundance: once; d_gene: -; v_gene: TRBV24-1; CDR3nt: TGTGCCACCAGTGATCAGTCCGATACGCAGTATTTT; CDR3aa: CATSDQSDTQYF
j_gene: TRBJ2-1; abundance: -; d_gene: TRBD2; v_gene: TRBV30; CDR3nt: TGTGCCTCTTTGACTAGCGGGGGGAATGAGCAGTTCTTC; CDR3aa: CASLTSGGNEQFF
j_gene: TRBJ2-5; abundance: -; d_gene: TRBD1; v_gene: TRBV5-4; CDR3nt: TGTGCCAGCAGCTCCCGGGACAGGGCCCAAGAGACCCAGTACTTC; CDR3aa: CASSSRDRAQETQYF
j_gene: TRBJ1-4; abundance: -; d_gene: -; v_gene: TRBV5-1; CDR3nt: TGCGCCAGCAGCCTACTGGTCGGTGGGGAGGGTGAAAAACTGTTTTTT; CDR3aa: CASSLLVGGEGEKLFF
j_gene: TRBJ2-4; abundance: -; d_gene: -; v_gene: TRBV28; CDR3nt: TGTGCCAGCAGTTTGGGGGGTCACGCAGCCTACTTC; CDR3aa: CASSLGGHAAYF
j_gene: TRBJ2-7; abundance: -; d_gene: -; v_gene: TRBV19; CDR3nt: TGTGCCAGTAGTATGGCGGGACGTTACGAGCAGTACTTC; CDR3aa: CASSMAGRYEQYF
j_gene: TRBJ1-1; abundance: -; d_gene: -; v_gene: TRBV28; CDR3nt: TGTGCCAGCAGTGAGGTGGCCATGAACACTGAAGCTTTCTTT; CDR3aa: CASSEVAMNTEAFF
j_gene: TRBJ1-4; abundance: -; d_gene: -; v_gene: TRBV19; CDR3nt: TGTGCCAGTAGTCCCCGAAATATTAACCTGCCGGGGAAACTGTTTTTT; CDR3aa: CASSPRNINLPGKLFF
j_gene: TRBJ2-3; abundance: once; d_gene: -; v_gene: TRBV6-5; CDR3nt: TGTGCCAGCAGGTACCTCGGGGGAGATACGCAGTATTTT; CDR3aa: CASRYLGGDTQYF
j_gene: TRBJ2-7; abundance: -; d_gene: TRBD1; v_gene: TRBV5-4; CDR3nt: TGTGCCAGCAGCTCCGGGACAGCCTACGAGCAGTACTTC; CDR3aa: CASSSGTAYEQYF
j_gene: TRBJ1-6; abundance: -; d_gene: -; v_gene: TRBV5-5; CDR3nt: TGTGCCAGCAGCCGCCTGACAGAGAAAAGTTCACCCCTCCACTTT; CDR3aa: CASSRLTEKSSPLHF
j_gene: TRBJ1-3; abundance: -; d_gene: -; v_gene: TRBV5-1; CDR3nt: TGCGCCAGCAGCCTGGACGAGGCCCCTTCCTCTGGAAACACCATATATTTT; CDR3aa: CASSLDEAPSSGNTIYF
j_gene: TRBJ2-7; abundance: -; d_gene: -; v_gene: TRBV18; CDR3nt: TGTGCCAGCTCACCACCATCAGGGAGGACCTACGAGCAGTACTTC; CDR3aa: CASSPPSGRTYEQYF
j_gene: TRBJ2-2; abundance: few; d_gene: -; v_gene: TRBV10-3; CDR3nt: TGTGCCATCCCCCGGGGAGCCGCGAACACCGGGGAGCTGTTTTTT; CDR3aa: CAIPRGAANTGELFF
j_gene: TRBJ2-7; abundance: -; d_gene: TRBD2; v_gene: TRBV10-3; CDR3nt: TGTGCCATCAGGGAGACTAGCGGGACAGATCTCGGCTACGAGCAGTACTTC; CDR3aa: CAIRETSGTDLGYEQYF
j_gene: TRBJ1-1; abundance: -; d_gene: TRBD1; v_gene: TRBV5-6; CDR3nt: TGTGCCAGCAGCCCCGGGACAGGGAGGAACACTGAAGCTTTCTTT; CDR3aa: CASSPGTGRNTEAFF
j_gene: TRBJ2-2; abundance: -; d_gene: TRBD2; v_gene: TRBV7-2; CDR3nt: TGTGCCAGCAGCTTCGTCGGACTAGCGGGACCAACAAACACCGGGGAGCTGTTTTTT; CDR3aa: CASSFVGLAGPTNTGELFF
j_gene: TRBJ2-7; abundance: -; d_gene: TRBD2; v_gene: TRBV5-1; CDR3nt: TGCGCCAGCAGCCCCGTCGGGGGGGGCCCCTACGAGCAGTACTTC; CDR3aa: CASSPVGGGPYEQYF
j_gene: TRBJ2-7; abundance: -; d_gene: -; v_gene: TRBV24-1; CDR3nt: TGTGCCACCAGTGATTTTTGGGGGGGGGCTTCCCACTACGAGCAGTACTTC; CDR3aa: CATSDFWGGASHYEQYF
j_gene: TRBJ1-2; abundance: -; d_gene: TRBD1; v_gene: TRBV2; CDR3nt: TGTGCCAGCACCAAGGGGGCTCAGGGTCCCTATGGCTACACCTTC; CDR3aa: CASTKGAQGPYGYTF
j_gene: TRBJ2-1; abundance: -; d_gene: -; v_gene: TRBV3-1/TRBV3-2; CDR3nt: TGTGCCAGCAGCCCCTACACAGCCTACAATGAGCAGTTCTTC; CDR3aa: CASSPYTAYNEQFF
j_gene: TRBJ2-3; abundance: -; d_gene: -; v_gene: TRBV14; CDR3nt: TGTGCCAGCAGCCAAGGAGTGCGGGGCGCGGATACGCAGTATTTT; CDR3aa: CASSQGVRGADTQYF
j_gene: TRBJ1-1; abundance: -; d_gene: -; v_gene: TRBV6-5; CDR3nt: TGTGCCAGCAGAATACAGGCTTTGGGCACTGAAGCTTTCTTT; CDR3aa: CASRIQALGTEAFF
j_gene: TRBJ1-1; abundance: -; d_gene: TRBD1; v_gene: TRBV5-1; CDR3nt: TGCGCCAGCAGCTGGGACAGGGAGAACACTGAAGCTTTCTTT; CDR3aa: CASSWDRENTEAFF
j_gene: TRBJ1-1; abundance: -; d_gene: -; v_gene: TRBV7-2; CDR3nt: TGTGCCAGCAGCTTCTTCCTAGGACAATGGGAGAACACTGAAGCTTTCTTT; CDR3aa: CASSFFLGQWENTEAFF
j_gene: TRBJ1-4; abundance: -; d_gene: TRBD1; v_gene: TRBV7-2; CDR3nt: TGTGCCAGCAGCTCCCCGGGACAGATGAATGAAAAACTGTTTTTT; CDR3aa: CASSSPGQMNEKLFF
j_gene: TRBJ2-3; abundance: -; d_gene: TRBD1; v_gene: TRBV5-1; CDR3nt: TGCGCCAGCAGCTTGGTCGTGACAGGGTCTAGCACAGATACGCAGTATTTT; CDR3aa: CASSLVVTGSSTDTQYF
j_gene: TRBJ1-4; abundance: few; d_gene: TRBD1; v_gene: TRBV20-1; CDR3nt: TGCAGTGCTAGTTCCCCAGGGGGATTGGAAAAACTGTTTTTT; CDR3aa: CSASSPGGLEKLFF
j_gene: TRBJ2-7; abundance: -; d_gene: TRBD1; v_gene: TRBV20-1; CDR3nt: TGCAGTGCTAGTAGGGACAGCAACTACGAGCAGTACTTC; CDR3aa: CSASRDSNYEQYF
j_gene: TRBJ1-5; abundance: few; d_gene: -; v_gene: TRBV19; CDR3nt: TGTGCCAGTAGTCCCTCCGTGGGGCCCCTCGATCAGCCCCAGCATTTT; CDR3aa: CASSPSVGPLDQPQHF
j_gene: TRBJ1-2; abundance: -; d_gene: -; v_gene: TRBV25-1; CDR3nt: TGTGCCAGCAGTGAAGGTTCCGGGGTTTACTATGGCTACACCTTC; CDR3aa: CASSEGSGVYYGYTF
j_gene: TRBJ2-3; abundance: -; d_gene: TRBD2; v_gene: TRBV7-2; CDR3nt: TGTGCCAGCAGCCAACAGGCGGGGGGCCTTATAGATACGCAGTATTTT; CDR3aa: CASSQQAGGLIDTQYF
j_gene: TRBJ2-3; abundance: -; d_gene: -; v_gene: TRBV7-6; CDR3nt: TGTGCCAGCAGCTTAGGCCTAGCAGCAGATACGCAGTATTTT; CDR3aa: CASSLGLAADTQYF
j_gene: TRBJ2-1; abundance: -; d_gene: -; v_gene: TRBV7-2; CDR3nt: TGTGCCAGCAGGACGACAAACTACAATGAGCAGTTCTTC; CDR3aa: CASRTTNYNEQFF
j_gene: TRBJ1-6; abundance: -; d_gene: -; v_gene: TRBV9; CDR3nt: TGTGCCAGCGGGTTGGACAGAACGAATTCACCCCTCCACTTT; CDR3aa: CASGLDRTNSPLHF
j_gene: TRBJ2-7; abundance: once; d_gene: TRBD1; v_gene: TRBV5-1; CDR3nt: TGCGCCAGCAGCTCAGGGGGCAGAGGGAGAGGGGAGCAGTACTTC; CDR3aa: CASSSGGRGRGEQYF
j_gene: TRBJ1-2; abundance: -; d_gene: -; v_gene: TRBV9; CDR3nt: TGTGCCAGCTCATGGGCGGAGGAAACCCATGGCTACACCTTC; CDR3aa: CASSWAEETHGYTF
j_gene: TRBJ2-1; abundance: -; d_gene: TRBD2; v_gene: TRBV3-1/TRBV3-2; CDR3nt: TGTGCCAGCAGCCGAAGACCCCCGGCAGCGGGAGGTCCTTACAATGAGCAGTTCTTC; CDR3aa: CASSRRPPAAGGPYNEQFF
j_gene: TRBJ2-5; abundance: -; d_gene: TRBD1; v_gene: TRBV5-6; CDR3nt: TGTGCCAGCAGCTACGGGACAGAAGAGACCCAGTACTTC; CDR3aa: CASSYGTEETQYF
j_gene: TRBJ2-2; abundance: -; d_gene: -; v_gene: TRBV2; CDR3nt: TGTGCCAGCAGTGTTCGAGGGGGGGCCGGGGAGCTGTTTTTT; CDR3aa: CASSVRGGAGELFF
j_gene: TRBJ2-7; abundance: few; d_gene: TRBD1; v_gene: TRBV4-1; CDR3nt: TGCGCCAGCAGCCAAGTGAGCAGGGGGTACGAGCAGTACTTC; CDR3aa: CASSQVSRGYEQYF
j_gene: TRBJ1-1; abundance: -; d_gene: -; v_gene: TRBV7-8; CDR3nt: TGTGCCAGCAGCTTAGACAGGGCGGGGAACACTGAAGCTTTCTTT; CDR3aa: CASSLDRAGNTEAFF
j_gene: TRBJ2-5; abundance: -; d_gene: -; v_gene: TRBV28; CDR3nt: TGTGCCAGCAGTTTGGGGGGAGATGAGACCCAGTACTTC; CDR3aa: CASSLGGDETQYF